Below, one TCR beta chain is given with its context. The data derive from a study of blood T cell repertoires in COVID-19. As for the study in general: Samples of COVID-19 (acute and convalescent) were obtained from the United States, Italy and Spain. T cells, B-cell-depleted T cells, or PBMCs provided the cDNA or gDNA that served as material.

In the original processing: Amplifying reference gene primers gave estimates of nucleated cell counts. Here immunoSEQ multiplex PCR was the method, and the copy in TCRdb shows in-frame clones only, minus some. V, J and clone size reflect that table, while D and trimming were determined from the DNA. Among 95,000 to 150,000 clones listed, approximately 83% were seen once. This CDR3 has 12 amino acids. V lost 6 bases to trimming and J lost 6 bases; unmatched junction nucleotides: 4. The sequencing sample was made of peripheral blood. V usage is TRBV12-3 or TRBV12-4 and J usage is TRBJ1-1; 7 nucleotides match TRBD1. The receptor was derived from a woman in her 70s with acute or convalescent COVID-19. CDR3 in DNA: TGTGCCAGCAGCCGCGACAGGGCTGAAGCTTTCTTT. Amino acids: CASSRDRAEAFF.